What follows are 19 T cell receptor beta chains derived from one specimen sequenced in a study of OX40 agonist ivuxolimab in advanced cancers. Generated by immunoSEQ multiplex PCR, the TCRdb table keeps only in-frame clones and is missing some. In the table there are about 77,000 clones, approximately 84% of which are singletons. Sequenced material: CD4+ or CD8+ T cells sorted from blood, taken in a trial of the OX40 agonist ivuxolimab. All receptors derive from an adult with an advanced solid tumor such as melanoma, head and neck, liver or kidney cancer.

This rearrangement joins TRBV6-1 to TRBJ2-1; D remains unclear. The CDR3 is 12 amino acids. The germline V gene has CDR1 MNHNS and CDR2 SASEGT. V was shortened by 3 bases and J by 8 bases, with 8 bases between the two germline ends. CDR3 DNA: TGTGCCAGCAGTGAGTCTGGGCATGAGCAGTTCTTC. It codes for CASSESGHEQFF.

This sequence joins TRBV27 and TRBJ2-5; 8 nucleotides line up with TRBD2. This CDR3 is built from 13 residues. V lost 6 bases to trimming and J lost 14 bases; unmatched junction nucleotides: 14. Germline V gene sequence: CDR1 MNHEY, CDR2 SMNVEV (reference sequence). CDR3 sequence: CASRGTRSRGLYF. The DNA of the CDR3 is TGTGCCAGCAGAGGGACTAGATCAAGAGGTCTCTACTTC.

This chain connects TRBV27 to TRBJ1-5, with D possibly matching TRBD1 (6 bases). The germline V gene has CDR1 MNHEY and CDR2 SMNVEV (reference sequence). V shed 6 bases and J shed 7 bases, with 16 bases lying between them. The CDR3 contains 14 residues. The CDR3 DNA follows: TGTGCCAGCAGACAGACAGGAGGGGAGCAGCCCCAGCATTTT. This encodes CASRQTGGEQPQHF.

The V and J genes are TRBV7-9 and TRBJ2-7, with TRBD2 as a possible D gene (6 bases). V lost 5 bases to trimming and J lost 0 bases, with 17 bases between them. The CDR3 has 16 residues. In germline, CDR1 is SEHNR, CDR2 FQNEAQ (reference sequence). This CDR3 is CASSGPGTLNSYEQYF. The CDR3 bases are TGTGCCAGCAGCGGGCCCGGGACTCTTAACTCCTACGAGCAGTACTTC.

The J gene is TRBJ2-1, the V gene TRBV5-1; D is possibly TRBD1 or TRBD2 (5 bases each). V gave up 4 bases and J gave up 10 bases, with 21 bases separating them. Germline V gives CDR1 SGHRS, CDR2 YFSETQ. The CDR3 spans 15 residues. The CDR3 bases are TGCGCCAGCAGCCCTGGGACCGCCGTCCTTACGGAGCAGTTCTTC. The encoded protein is CASSPGTAVLTEQFF.

The chain has TRBV6-6 and TRBJ2-7, with a tentative D call TRBD2 (5 bases). Trimming stripped 10 bases from V and 1 base from J, with 17 bases between. Germline lookup yields CDR1 MNHNY and CDR2 SVGAGI (reference sequence). This CDR3 region has 14 residues. The CDR3, as DNA: TGTGCCACCACTGGTTTGACGGGATCCTACGAGCAGTACTTC. Translated, it gives CATTGLTGSYEQYF.

The chain carries TRBV29-1 and TRBJ2-3; D uncertain. The V end was cut by 0 bases, the J end by 5 bases, with 0 bases between. This CDR3 comprises 10 residues. CDR1 and CDR2 from the germline V gene are SQVTM and ANQGSEA. The CDR3 DNA reads as TGCAGCGTTGAAGAAGATACGCAGTATTTT. Residues: CSVEEDTQYF.

This chain uses TRBV5-4 with TRBJ2-1; D tentatively fits TRBD1 or TRBD2 (5 bases each). The CDR3 is made up of 16 amino acids. Germline CDR1 reads SGHNT; CDR2 reads YYREEE (reference sequence). V shed 3 bases and J shed 0 bases, with 13 bases lying between them. CDR3 DNA: TGTGCCAGCAGCTCAACTCTGGGGGTCTCCTACAATGAGCAGTTCTTC. This translates into CASSSTLGVSYNEQFF.

V usage is TRBV5-8 and J usage is TRBJ1-2, with 7 bases identical to TRBD1. CDR3 size: 13 residues. Unmatched junction bases numbered 3, after V lost 4 bases and J lost 3 bases. CDR1 is SGHTS and CDR2 is YDEGEE in the germline V gene. In DNA form, the CDR3 reads TGTGCCAGCAGCAAAGGACAGGACTATGGCTACACCTTC. Protein: CASSKGQDYGYTF.

V gene TRBV7-9 combines with J gene TRBJ1-5, with D tentatively TRBD1 (5 bases). The CDR3 loop spans 14 amino acids. V lost 5 bases and J 4 bases, leaving 12 bases between the germline ends. CDR1 is SEHNR and CDR2 is FQNEAQ in the germline V gene (reference sequence). CDR3 residues: CASSRAGRNQPQHF. The CDR3 DNA reads TGTGCCAGCAGCCGAGCAGGGCGGAATCAGCCCCAGCATTTT. Looking up the rest from reference TRBV7-9 and TRBJ1-5 gives the full variable domain: DTGVSQNPRHKITKRGQNVTFRCDPISEHNRLYWYRQTLGQGPEFLTYFQNEAQLEKSRLLSDRFSAERPKGSFSTLEIQRTEQGDSAMYLCASSRAGRNQPQHFGDGTRLSIL.

The V call is TRBV6-6, the J call TRBJ1-2; D unclear. Germline CDR1 MNHNY, CDR2 SVGAGI (reference sequence). The CDR3 is 13 amino acids. V was shortened by 6 bases and J by 8 bases, with 16 bases between the two germline ends. As DNA, the CDR3 is TGTGCCAGCAGACCAACCCCCCTGGGGGGCTACACCTTC. Protein: CASRPTPLGGYTF.

The chain carries TRBV5-1 and TRBJ2-1; D remains unclear. The CDR3 consists of 13 residues. Trimming shortened V by 0 bases and J by 7 bases, and 8 bases separated the two germline ends. Germline V gene data show CDR1 as SGHRS and CDR2 as YFSETQ. The CDR3 loop reads CASSLEGRNEQFF. As DNA, the CDR3 is TGCGCCAGCAGCTTGGAAGGCAGAAATGAGCAGTTCTTC.

The rearrangement joins TRBV21-1 to TRBJ2-5; the table's D call TRBD1 went unverified against the DNA. TRBV21-1 is termed a pseudogene. The CDR3 runs to 15 residues. The CDR3 is CASSEHRQCQETQYF. DNA of the CDR3: TGTGCCAGCAGCGAACATAGACAGTGCCAAGAGACCCAGTACTTC.

V is TRBV6-1 and J is TRBJ2-5; 7 bases map to TRBD1. CDR3 length: 15 residues. Germline lookup yields CDR1 MNHNS and CDR2 SASEGT. The ends lost 6 bases at V and 0 bases at J; junction bases unmatched: 7. The CDR3 nucleotides read TGTGCCAGCAGCCGGACAGGAACGTACCAAGAGACCCAGTACTTC. It codes for CASSRTGTYQETQYF.

The gene calls are TRBV5-1 and TRBJ2-1; 13 bases are shared with TRBD2. The CDR3 is 16 residues long. Losses at the gene ends were 4 bases for V and 2 bases for J; bases not matched to a gene: 3. CDR1 is SGHRS and CDR2 is YFSETQ in the germline V gene. CDR3 loop: CASSTSGGAPYNEQFF. Written as DNA, the CDR3 is TGCGCCAGCAGCACTAGCGGGGGGGCCCCCTACAATGAGCAGTTCTTC.

By share of the sample, this clone is medium-sized (0.01 to 0.1%). The chain joins TRBV27 to TRBJ1-6; D remains ambiguous. The CDR3 is made up of 13 amino acids. V lost 0 bases and J 9 bases, leaving 6 bases between the germline ends. Germline CDR1 is MNHEY and CDR2 is SMNVEV (reference sequence). The DNA for the CDR3 is TGTGCCAGCAGTTTATCATCGGTTTCACCCCTCCACTTT. Translating it yields CASSLSSVSPLHF.

This chain connects TRBV11-2 to TRBJ2-2, with TRBD2 as a possible D gene (6 bases). The CDR3 has 14 residues. CDR1 is SGHAT and CDR2 is FQNNGV in the germline V gene. Deletions cut 5 bases from V and 1 base from J, with 8 bases between. DNA for the CDR3: TGTGCCAGCAGCGTTAGCGGGAACACCGGGGAGCTGTTTTTT. It translates to CASSVSGNTGELFF.

The chain employs TRBV6-5 and TRBJ2-2; D gene unclear. The V end lost 4 bases, the J end lost 0 bases, and 9 bases lay between the germline ends. The CDR3 totals 15 residues. Germline V gene sequence: CDR1 MNHEY, CDR2 SVGAGI. DNA for the CDR3: TGTGCCAGCAGTTTCTCTGGGGCGAACACCGGGGAGCTGTTTTTT. It yields the protein CASSFSGANTGELFF.

The chain has TRBV5-5 and TRBJ1-5; no reliable D call. Trimming took 1 base from V and 1 from J, leaving 9 bases between them. Germline V gene lookup returns CDR1 SGHKS and CDR2 YYEKEE (reference sequence). CDR3 size: 15 residues. The CDR3 coding sequence is TGTGCCAGCAGCTTGACAGTTTCGAGCAATCAGCCCCAGCATTTT. Amino acids: CASSLTVSSNQPQHF.